This T cell receptor (beta chain) was documented in a study of OX40 agonist ivuxolimab in advanced cancers. The overall study: A diagnosis of hepatocellular carcinoma, melanoma, renal cell or head and neck cancer was present in dose-escalation patients. With a range of roughly 23 to 90, age averaged approximately 55 years, and nearly 85% were male.

Using immunoSEQ multiplex PCR, the repertoire was profiled, and TCRdb retains in-frame clones only, with some absent. The data contain roughly 40,000 clones, 65% to 85% of them singletons. To note about this clone: Its specificity is unknown.

Study results and limitations: The study observed clonal expansion of CD4+ and CD8+ blood T cells by week 6 at 0.1 to 3.0 mg/kg. People who partly responded at 0.1-3.0 mg/kg had some of the least clonal expansion seen.

There are 14 residues in the CDR3. Germline-derived CDR1 and CDR2 are LGHNA and YSLEER. V was shortened by 4 bases and J by 5 bases, with 11 bases between the two germline ends. The J gene is TRBJ1-4, the V gene TRBV4-3, with D perhaps matching TRBD1 (5 bases). This receptor was obtained from an adult with an advanced solid tumor such as melanoma, head and neck, liver or kidney cancer. The starting material was CD4+ or CD8+ T cells sorted from blood, obtained in a trial of the OX40 agonist ivuxolimab. CDR3 nucleotides: TGCGCCAGCAGCCCCGGGACCGCGAATGAAAAACTGTTTTTT. The encoded protein is CASSPGTANEKLFF.